This entry lists 21 T cell receptor beta chains sequenced from one sample in a study of shared clonotypes between healthy human individuals. TCRdb's table, derived via immunoSEQ multiplex PCR, lists solely in-frame clones and lacks some. Altogether approximately 2,200,000 clones are present, about 93% being singletons, with the ten largest covering 1.5% to 2%. CD45RO-negative cells were positively selected for CCR7, leaving out terminally differentiated effector memory CD45RA+ cells. The sample taken for sequencing was naive CD8+ T cells from PBMCs. Receptor source: a man aged 18 to 30 in good health. Some clones in this sample may be carry-over from other donors' samples.

The V and J genes are TRBV28 and TRBJ1-5; 7 positions match TRBD1. With 4 bases clipped from V and 4 bases from J, the junction kept 7 bases outside the gene matches. Germline lookup yields CDR1 MDHEN and CDR2 SYDVKM. The CDR3 has 15 amino acids. The CDR3 region is CASSSDRVRNQPQHF. CDR3 DNA: TGTGCCAGCAGTTCCGACAGGGTGAGGAATCAGCCCCAGCATTTT.

The chain couples TRBV7-9 to TRBJ2-3; D assignment may be TRBD1 or TRBD2 (5 bases each). This CDR3 is 18 amino acids long. Germline V gene lookup returns CDR1 SEHNR and CDR2 FQNEAQ (reference sequence). The V and J ends lost 4 bases and 0 bases respectively, with 20 bases between them. CDR3 coding DNA: TGTGCCAGCAGCTCACTAAGGGACGGCATCCTCAGCACAGATACGCAGTATTTT. Its translation is CASSSLRDGILSTDTQYF.

Details on this clone: This specimen includes other DNA sequences encoding the same CDR3. The chain carries TRBV29-1 and TRBJ1-2; no clear D gene. Trimming stripped 4 bases from V and 0 bases from J, with 18 bases between. CDR1 is SQVTM, CDR2 ANQGSEA, per germline. This CDR3 has 16 residues. DNA of the CDR3: TGCAGCGTTGGCGGAGCCAGGATAGCGACTAACTATGGCTACACCTTC. Its protein is CSVGGARIATNYGYTF.

This sequence joins TRBV4-3 and TRBJ2-7; 11 bases line up with TRBD2. J lost 0 bases, V lost 0 bases, and 4 bases had no gene match. CDR3 length: 17 amino acids. CDR1 LGHNA and CDR2 YSLEER come from the germline V gene. Written as DNA, the CDR3 is TGCGCCAGCAGCCAAGATCAGACTAGCGGGGCCTCCTACGAGCAGTACTTC. It codes for CASSQDQTSGASYEQYF.

The genes are TRBV5-4 and TRBJ2-1; D is unclear. The V end lost 0 bases, the J end lost 9 bases, and 16 bases lay between the germline ends. The CDR3 loop spans 15 amino acids. The germline V gene encodes CDR1 SGHNT and CDR2 YYREEE (reference sequence). The CDR3 DNA is TGTGCCAGCAGCTTGGCTTGGGTCTGGGTCGGTGAGCAGTTCTTC. Translation: CASSLAWVWVGEQFF. Full variable domain (outside the CDR3, taken from reference TRBV5-4 and TRBJ2-1): ETGVTQSPTHLIKTRGQQVTLRCSSQSGHNTVSWYQQALGQGPQFIFQYYREEENGRGNFPPRFSGLQFPNYSSELNVNALELDDSALYLCASSLAWVWVGEQFFGPGTRLTVL.

The chain carries TRBV27 and TRBJ1-1; TRBD1 matches 10 bases. The V gene's germline CDR1 is MNHEY and CDR2 SMNVEV (reference sequence). This CDR3 is 16 amino acids long. The J segment lost 6 bases and the V segment lost 4 bases, leaving 11 bases of the junction unmatched. CDR3 loop: CASSSRTQTGGPEAFF. The CDR3 coding sequence is TGTGCCAGCAGTTCCCGAACTCAGACAGGGGGCCCTGAAGCTTTCTTT.

CDR3 in amino acids: CASTPGDRSTDTQYF. CDR3 nucleotides: TGTGCCAGCACCCCGGGGGACCGCTCCACAGATACGCAGTATTTT. The chain employs TRBV9 and TRBJ2-3; TRBD2 is a possible D gene (6 bases). In germline, CDR1 is SGDLS, CDR2 YYNGEE. CDR3 length: 15 amino acids. V was pared by 6 bases and J by 2 bases, with 16 bases between.

This chain links TRBV4-2 with TRBJ2-7; 9 bases line up with TRBD2. The germline V gene encodes CDR1 LGHNA and CDR2 YNFKEQ. V was clipped by 3 bases and J by 0 bases; unmatched bases: 6. The CDR3 totals 16 residues. The CDR3 loop reads CASSHNSGRNSYEQYF. The CDR3 DNA follows: TGTGCCAGCAGCCACAACAGCGGGAGGAACTCCTACGAGCAGTACTTC.

The CDR3 protein is CASSFAWTHSSYNEQFF. The CDR3 region has the DNA TGTGCCAGTAGTTTCGCGTGGACACACAGCTCCTACAATGAGCAGTTCTTC. The V and J genes are TRBV19 and TRBJ2-1, with D possibly TRBD1 on 5 matching bases. The CDR3 is 17 amino acids. Germline CDR1 LNHDA, CDR2 SQIVND (reference sequence). Trimming stripped 5 bases from V and 0 bases from J, with 17 bases between.

Details on this clone: Other DNA sequences of this sample code for an identical CDR3. The chain is built from TRBV19 and TRBJ2-2; D gene unclear. The CDR3 contains 11 residues. The germline V and J ends were trimmed by 5 bases and 6 bases, with 4 bases remaining between them. The germline V gene has CDR1 LNHDA and CDR2 SQIVND (reference sequence). The CDR3 bases are TGTGCCAGTAGTGGTTCCGGGGAGCTGTTTTTT. Its translation: CASSGSGELFF.

The chain carries TRBV11-1 and TRBJ2-7; a weak D match, TRBD2 (6 bases). The V gene lost 2 bases and the J gene lost 3 bases, with 11 bases spanning the gap. Per the germline V gene, CDR1 is SGHAT and CDR2 is FQDESV (reference sequence). The CDR3 consists of 14 residues. In DNA, the CDR3 is TGTGCCAGCAGCTTATTAGCGGAGCGCTACGAGCAGTACTTC. Translation: CASSLLAERYEQYF.

This chain uses TRBV15 with TRBJ1-4; TRBD1 matches at 9 bases. The CDR3 spans 15 residues. From germline, CDR1 is LNHNV and CDR2 YYDKDF (reference sequence). Trimming took 2 bases from V and 8 from J; bases not matched to a gene: 6. CDR3 protein: CATSRLLDRGEKLFF. The CDR3 DNA sequence: TGTGCCACCAGCAGACTCCTGGACAGGGGCGAAAAACTGTTTTTT.

This chain links TRBV19 with TRBJ1-2; unclear D gene. Trimming stripped 2 bases from V and 4 bases from J, with 14 bases between. Germline V lookup: CDR1 LNHDA, CDR2 SQIVND (reference sequence). This CDR3 is 15 amino acids long. CDR3 in amino acids: CASSITVERTYGYTF. In DNA, the CDR3 is TGTGCCAGTAGTATAACGGTCGAGAGGACCTATGGCTACACCTTC.

The gene calls are TRBV19 and TRBJ2-2; D is ambiguous. Germline CDR1 LNHDA, CDR2 SQIVND (reference sequence). The CDR3 is 14 residues long. The V and J ends lost 5 bases and 1 base respectively, with 8 bases between them. CDR3 nucleotides: TGTGCCAGTAGTGCCCCCTGGAACACCGGGGAGCTGTTTTTT. Protein: CASSAPWNTGELFF.

The chain has TRBV15 and TRBJ2-7; D might be TRBD2 (6 bases). The CDR3 sequence is 15 residues long. Germline V lookup: CDR1 LNHNV, CDR2 YYDKDF (reference sequence). Trimming took off 4 bases at V and 3 bases at J, with 16 bases between the two ends. The CDR3: CATSIRGGTGYEQYF. CDR3 sequence (DNA): TGTGCCACCAGCATCCGGGGAGGAACCGGCTACGAGCAGTACTTC.

V and J are TRBV5-5 and TRBJ1-2; 8 nucleotides match TRBD1. The CDR3 covers 14 residues. CDR1 is SGHKS and CDR2 is YYEKEE in the germline V gene (reference sequence). V dropped 0 bases and J dropped 8; count of bases not matched to a gene: 6. The CDR3 region is CASSLGQGPWGYTF. CDR3 bases: TGTGCCAGCAGCTTGGGACAGGGGCCTTGGGGCTACACCTTC.

This clone was picked up one time. This CDR3 reads CASRDTRDTGELFF. DNA for the CDR3: TGCGCCAGCAGGGATACTAGAGATACCGGGGAGCTGTTTTTT. The chain has TRBV5-1 and TRBJ2-2, with D perhaps matching TRBD2 (5 bases). The germline V and J ends were trimmed by 5 bases and 5 bases, with 13 bases remaining between them. The CDR3 length is 14 residues. Per germline, CDR1 SGHRS and CDR2 YFSETQ. The full variable domain, rest sourced from reference TRBV5-1 and TRBJ2-2, is KAGVTQTPRYLIKTRGQQVTLSCSPISGHRSVSWYQQTPGQGLQFLFEYFSETQRNKGNFPGRFSGRQFSNSRSEMNVSTLELGDSALYLCASRDTRDTGELFFGEGSRLTVL.

This sequence joins TRBV7-9 and TRBJ2-2; 8 bases align to TRBD2. Germline assignment: CDR1 SEHNR and CDR2 FQNEAQ (reference sequence). V was clipped by 5 bases and J by 0 bases; unmatched bases: 8. This CDR3 is built from 17 residues. Written as DNA, the CDR3 is TGTGCCAGCAGCCCCAGCGGGGGACAACCGAACACCGGGGAGCTGTTTTTT. This gives the protein CASSPSGGQPNTGELFF.

The rearrangement joins TRBV7-2 to TRBJ1-2; 7 bases map to TRBD1. CDR1 and CDR2 (germline): SGHTA, FQGNSA. This CDR3 has 14 residues. The V and J ends lost 5 bases and 3 bases, in that order; junction bases with no gene match: 6. CDR3 loop: CASSPDRAYYGYTF. The CDR3 DNA sequence: TGTGCCAGCAGCCCCGACAGGGCCTACTATGGCTACACCTTC.

As to this clone: The same CDR3 arises from other DNA sequences in this sample as well. J is TRBJ1-3 and V is TRBV4-1, with a tentative D call TRBD1 (6 bases). The CDR3 sequence is 15 residues long. In germline, CDR1 is MGHRA, CDR2 YSYEKL. The V and J ends lost 0 bases and 4 bases respectively, with 10 bases between them. CDR3 residues: CASSQDRGRGNTIYF. CDR3 DNA: TGCGCCAGCAGCCAAGATCGGGGGCGCGGAAACACCATATATTTT.

The gene calls are TRBV4-2 and TRBJ2-7; no clear D gene. V gave up 11 bases and J gave up 2 bases, with 19 bases separating them. This CDR3 contains 14 residues. Germline loops: CDR1 LGHNA, CDR2 YNFKEQ. The CDR3, as DNA: TGTGCCGTTGCAATCGACCCTGGGGCCTACGAGCAGTACTTC. It translates to CAVAIDPGAYEQYF.